This T cell receptor beta chain was sequenced in a study of OX40 agonist ivuxolimab in advanced cancers. Study in general: Partial responses were observed in three patients, of whom one had hepatocellular carcinoma and two had cutaneous melanoma. The study's findings and limits: Low normalized T-cell clonal expansion was also seen in some nonresponders. The CD4+ and CD8+ T cells in the blood had expanded clonally by week 6 at 0.1 to 3.0 mg/kg.

Here immunoSEQ multiplex PCR was the method, and the copy in TCRdb shows in-frame clones only, minus some. There are roughly 60,000 clones in the sample; roughly 87% occur only once, and about 0.63% lies in the top ten. CDR1 and CDR2 (germline): SGHNT, YYREEE (reference sequence). The CDR3 runs to 15 residues. J was trimmed by 9 bases and V by 3 bases; bases with no gene match: 13. This clone appeared a few times. The target antigen is unknown. The input for sequencing was CD4+ or CD8+ T cells sorted from blood, taken in a trial of the OX40 agonist ivuxolimab. This clonotype originated in an adult with an advanced solid tumor such as melanoma, head and neck, liver or kidney cancer. The chain couples TRBV5-4 to TRBJ2-3; 7 bases agree with TRBD1. The CDR3 here is CASSSGTAQTPTQYF. DNA of the CDR3: TGTGCCAGCAGCTCCGGGACAGCTCAAACCCCCACGCAGTATTTT.